The clone carrying this T cell receptor (beta chain) was observed a single time. What it binds is unknown. These data are taken from a study of Ad26.COV2.S vaccination and SARS-CoV-2 variants. Overall study: Trial arm assignment for the donor was COV1001 Ad26.COV2.S. Each vaccinee took Ad26.COV2.S intramuscularly, once or twice 56 days apart. Overall study findings and caveats: Placebo recipients and vaccine recipients were similar in non-spike TCR breadth.

There are 16 residues in the CDR3. CDR1 and CDR2 from the germline V gene are SGDLS and YYNGEE. V shed 4 bases and J shed 3 bases, with 14 bases lying between them. Regarding treatment: around 19 received Ad26.COV2.S at low or high dose, single or two shots; roughly 5 received placebo; per-sample allocation not given. Vaccine and placebo recipients were sampled on day 63 after the first injection. Method: immunoSEQ multiplex PCR; TCRdb's copy keeps in-frame clones and lacks some. The sample consists of about 280,000 clones, about 89% of them appearing once. The V and J genes are TRBV9 and TRBJ1-6, with a tentative D call TRBD1 (5 bases). Sequencing was performed on peripheral blood, taken in a trial of Ad26.COV2.S vaccine versus placebo. The TCR sequence derives from a person between 18 and 60 years old who received the Ad26.COV2.S COVID-19 vaccine or a placebo. The CDR3 spells CASSIGDDSYNSPLHF. CDR3 sequence (DNA): TGTGCCAGCAGCATAGGAGACGACAGCTATAATTCACCCCTCCACTTT.